These 22 T cell receptor beta chains share one sample of origin, sequenced in a study of human thymus T cells. Thymic samples were excised during corrective heart operations. Libraries were prepared by immunoSEQ multiplex PCR; TCRdb keeps only in-frame clonotypes and omits some of them. The sample records fewer than 85,000 clones, 85% to 95% being singletons. Input material: thymus tissue. The receptors derive from a girl under three years old with a congenital heart defect but otherwise immunologically healthy.

The rearrangement joins TRBV7-2 to TRBJ2-7; 10 nucleotides align to TRBD2. The CDR3 has 16 residues. Germline V gives CDR1 SGHTA, CDR2 FQGNSA. V shed 5 bases, J shed 0 bases, and the junction held 7 bases outside the gene matches. The chain's CDR3 is CASSHYEREGSYEQYF. The CDR3 nucleotides read TGTGCCAGCAGCCATTACGAGCGGGAGGGCTCCTACGAGCAGTACTTC.

The chain has TRBV2 and TRBJ1-1, with D possibly matching TRBD1 (6 bases). Trimming removed 7 bases from V and 5 bases from J, with 26 bases in between. Germline V CDR1 and CDR2: SNHLY, FYNNEI. There are 17 residues in the CDR3. CDR3 bases: TGTGCCAGCATCGGTGGGGGCGTCGGGGGTGAGGGGACTGAAGCTTTCTTT. Protein sequence: CASIGGGVGGEGTEAFF.

This clone has only one observation. V is TRBV30 and J is TRBJ1-1; TRBD1 might be the D (6 bases). Germline lookup yields CDR1 GTSNPN and CDR2 SVGIG (reference sequence). Trimming removed 8 bases from V and 4 bases from J, with 23 bases in between. The CDR3 runs to 15 residues. The CDR3 DNA reads TGTGCCACTCTACTTCCGGGACACTGGGCCACTGAAGCTTTCTTT. Translating it yields CATLLPGHWATEAFF.

V gene TRBV7-9 combines with J gene TRBJ1-4, with D tentatively TRBD1 (6 bases). Looked up from germline, CDR1 is SEHNR and CDR2 is FQNEAQ (reference sequence). The CDR3 is 15 amino acids. Trimming took off 5 bases at V and 5 bases at J, with 15 bases between the two ends. CDR3 amino acids: CASSQPQGRNEKLFF. The CDR3 coding sequence is TGTGCCAGCAGCCAACCCCAGGGGAGGAATGAAAAACTGTTTTTT.

This chain joins TRBV27 and TRBJ2-7; 9 positions agree with TRBD2. The ends lost 7 bases at V and 7 bases at J; junction bases unmatched: 17. The CDR3 length is 16 residues. Germline V CDR1 and CDR2: MNHEY, SMNVEV (reference sequence). CDR3 sequence reads: CASTPMIAGEFGEQYF. The CDR3 region has the DNA TGTGCCAGCACCCCCATGATAGCGGGAGAATTCGGGGAGCAGTACTTC.

The CDR3 sequence: CASSLVVRNTIYF. CDR3 in DNA: TGTGCCAGCAGCTTAGTAGTGAGAAACACCATATATTTT. The chain is built from TRBV7-9 and TRBJ1-3, with D unresolved. CDR3 size: 13 residues. Deletions cut 1 base from V and 5 bases from J, with 6 bases between. CDR1 is SEHNR, CDR2 FQNEAQ, per germline (reference sequence). The full variable domain, rest sourced from reference TRBV7-9 and TRBJ1-3, is DTGVSQNPRHKITKRGQNVTFRCDPISEHNRLYWYRQTLGQGPEFLTYFQNEAQLEKSRLLSDRFSAERPKGSFSTLEIQRTEQGDSAMYLCASSLVVRNTIYFGEGSWLTVV.

The J gene is TRBJ1-2, the V gene TRBV11-2; D is undetermined. The CDR3 length is 16 residues. The germline V gene encodes CDR1 SGHAT and CDR2 FQNNGV. V dropped 5 bases and J dropped 0 bases, with 16 bases sitting between them. The CDR3 sequence is CASSTRNLRANYGYTF. CDR3 nucleotide sequence: TGTGCCAGCAGCACTCGGAACCTGAGGGCTAACTATGGCTACACCTTC.

V is TRBV7-2 and J is TRBJ2-1; maybe TRBD2 (7 bases). CDR3 length: 17 residues. Per the germline V gene, CDR1 is SGHTA and CDR2 is FQGNSA. V was cut by 5 bases and J by 1 base, with 18 bases left in between. CDR3 DNA: TGTGCCAGCAGCGCCCCAAGGGGGGGGTCGTCCTACAATGAGCAGTTCTTC. Its translation is CASSAPRGGSSYNEQFF. The full variable domain, rest sourced from reference TRBV7-2 and TRBJ2-1, is GAGVSQSPSNKVTEKGKDVELRCDPISGHTALYWYRQSLGQGLEFLIYFQGNSAPDKSGLPSDRFSAERTGGSVSTLTIQRTQQEDSAVYLCASSAPRGGSSYNEQFFGPGTRLTVL.

V gene TRBV20-1 combines with J gene TRBJ2-1, with D possibly matching TRBD2 (5 bases). Trimming stripped 2 bases from V and 12 bases from J, with 8 bases between. Germline V gene data show CDR1 as DFQATT and CDR2 as SNEGSKA (reference sequence). The CDR3 is made up of 10 amino acids. In DNA, the CDR3 is TGCAGTGCTAGACTACGGGGGCAGTTCTTC. Amino acid sequence: CSARLRGQFF.

The chain joins TRBV7-2 to TRBJ2-1; 10 bases line up with TRBD1. With 5 bases clipped from V and 6 bases from J, the junction kept 10 bases outside the gene matches. The CDR3 totals 16 residues. Per germline, CDR1 SGHTA and CDR2 FQGNSA. This CDR3 reads CASSLIRDRGGNEQFF. CDR3 nucleotide sequence: TGTGCCAGCAGCCTCATCCGGGACAGGGGTGGCAATGAGCAGTTCTTC. Based on the CDR3 plus reference TRBV7-2 and TRBJ2-1, the full variable domain is GAGVSQSPSNKVTEKGKDVELRCDPISGHTALYWYRQSLGQGLEFLIYFQGNSAPDKSGLPSDRFSAERTGGSVSTLTIQRTQQEDSAVYLCASSLIRDRGGNEQFFGPGTRLTVL.

The chain is built from TRBV21-1 and TRBJ2-7; the DNA was not used to check the table's D call, TRBD2. TRBV21-1 is labeled a pseudogene. The CDR3 covers 16 residues. CDR3 in amino acids: CASSKGGGRATYEQYF. The CDR3, as DNA: TGTGCCAGCAGCAAAGGCGGCGGGAGGGCGACCTACGAGCAGTACTTC.

The chain recombines TRBV7-9 with TRBJ2-7; 9 bases fit TRBD2. The CDR3 has 15 amino acids. Germline CDR1 and CDR2: SEHNR and FQNEAQ (reference sequence). V lost 2 bases and J lost 2; bases outside the gene matches: 4. The CDR3: CASSLSRLAAYEQYF. The CDR3 DNA reads as TGTGCCAGCAGCTTAAGCAGACTAGCGGCCTACGAGCAGTACTTC. The full variable domain, in which reference TRBV7-9 and TRBJ2-7 provide the parts outside the CDR3, is DTGVSQNPRHKITKRGQNVTFRCDPISEHNRLYWYRQTLGQGPEFLTYFQNEAQLEKSRLLSDRFSAERPKGSFSTLEIQRTEQGDSAMYLCASSLSRLAAYEQYFGPGTRLTVT.

The CDR3 DNA follows: TGCGCCAGCAGCAACCGGGACTCGAACACAGATACGCAGTATTTT. The encoded protein is CASSNRDSNTDTQYF. V and J are TRBV5-1 and TRBJ2-3, with a weak D call TRBD2 (6 bases). CDR3 length equals 15 residues. V lost 4 bases to trimming and J lost 2 bases, with 14 bases between them. Germline V gene lookup returns CDR1 SGHRS and CDR2 YFSETQ.

V and J are TRBV7-2 and TRBJ2-2, with D tentatively TRBD1 or TRBD2 (5 bases each). With 3 bases removed from V and 5 bases from J, the gap between germline ends came to 10 bases. CDR1 is SGHTA and CDR2 is FQGNSA in the germline V gene. The CDR3 sequence is 14 residues long. CDR3 DNA sequence: TGTGCCAGCAGCTTTGCCGGGGCAACCGGGGAGCTGTTTTTT. This translates into CASSFAGATGELFF.

This clone was seen only once. The chain uses TRBV4-2 and TRBJ2-5; D might be TRBD1 (5 bases). V was pared by 4 bases and J by 1 base, with 16 bases between. The CDR3 is 16 amino acids. Germline V gene data show CDR1 as LGHNA and CDR2 as YNFKEQ. As DNA, the CDR3 is TGTGCCAGCAGCCCTACCCCGAACAGGCCCCAAGAGACCCAGTACTTC. It is translated as CASSPTPNRPQETQYF.

The sample holds a few counts of this clone. The CDR3 nucleotides read TGTGCCAGCAGCTTGTTATCCGGGGCGGAGGAAGAGCAGTACTTC. Protein sequence: CASSLLSGAEEEQYF. This rearrangement joins TRBV5-4 to TRBJ2-7; D tentatively reads TRBD1 or TRBD2 (5 bases each). This CDR3 has 15 residues. The V gene lost 1 base and the J gene lost 7 bases, with 18 bases spanning the gap. Germline V gives CDR1 SGHNT, CDR2 YYREEE (reference sequence).

The chain links TRBV10-3 to TRBJ1-3, with 7 bases that match TRBD1. Unmatched junction bases numbered 15, after V lost 0 bases and J lost 7 bases. CDR3 length equals 18 residues. In germline, CDR1 is ENHRY, CDR2 SYGVKD. CDR3 sequence: CAISESIQGPIPRNTIYF. CDR3 sequence (DNA): TGTGCCATCAGTGAGTCGATACAGGGGCCCATCCCTCGGAACACCATATATTTT.

The sample holds one count of this clone. This same CDR3 is encoded by further DNA sequences in the sample. The chain joins TRBV15 to TRBJ2-7; possibly TRBD1 or TRBD2 for D (5 bases each). Looked up from germline, CDR1 is LNHNV and CDR2 is YYDKDF (reference sequence). The CDR3 is 18 amino acids. The V end was cut by 6 bases, the J end by 0 bases, with 24 bases between. The CDR3 loop is CATRAPWPGQGDSYEQYF. Here the CDR3 DNA reads TGTGCCACCAGGGCGCCTTGGCCCGGGCAGGGAGACTCCTACGAGCAGTACTTC.

J is TRBJ1-5 and V is TRBV4-2, with 9 bases lining up with TRBD1. Germline loops: CDR1 LGHNA, CDR2 YNFKEQ. This CDR3 is built from 17 residues. The V gene end was trimmed by 3 bases and the J gene end by 5 bases; junction bases not matched to a gene: 11. CDR3 region: CASSHPTGGQGYQPQHF. CDR3 coding DNA: TGTGCCAGCAGCCACCCCACGGGGGGACAGGGCTATCAGCCCCAGCATTTT.

This clone has just a few counts. The chain carries TRBV28 and TRBJ2-7; TRBD1 agrees at 8 bases. The V gene end was trimmed by 4 bases and the J gene end by 2 bases; junction bases not matched to a gene: 10. Germline CDR1 MDHEN, CDR2 SYDVKM. The CDR3 extends over 16 amino acids. CDR3 in DNA: TGTGCCAGCAGTTACGGGACAGGTGCGGGGACCTACGAGCAGTACTTC. It specifies CASSYGTGAGTYEQYF.

Only one count was recorded for this clone. The chain recombines TRBV29-1 with TRBJ2-7, with 7 nucleotides matching TRBD1. Germline lookup yields CDR1 SQVTM and CDR2 ANQGSEA. V lost 6 bases and J lost 6; bases outside the gene matches: 11. The CDR3 covers 13 residues. The DNA for the CDR3 is TGCAGCGTCATCCCGGACAGGTCGGGCGAGCAGTACTTC. It translates to CSVIPDRSGEQYF.

Only one count was recorded for this clone. This chain links TRBV21-1 with TRBJ2-7; TRBD1, as called in the table, went unchecked against the DNA. TRBV21-1 is shown as a pseudogene. The CDR3 is 15 amino acids. CDR3 region: CASRSRDRGGYEQYF. CDR3 bases: TGTGCCAGCAGATCTAGGGACAGGGGGGGTTACGAGCAGTACTTC.